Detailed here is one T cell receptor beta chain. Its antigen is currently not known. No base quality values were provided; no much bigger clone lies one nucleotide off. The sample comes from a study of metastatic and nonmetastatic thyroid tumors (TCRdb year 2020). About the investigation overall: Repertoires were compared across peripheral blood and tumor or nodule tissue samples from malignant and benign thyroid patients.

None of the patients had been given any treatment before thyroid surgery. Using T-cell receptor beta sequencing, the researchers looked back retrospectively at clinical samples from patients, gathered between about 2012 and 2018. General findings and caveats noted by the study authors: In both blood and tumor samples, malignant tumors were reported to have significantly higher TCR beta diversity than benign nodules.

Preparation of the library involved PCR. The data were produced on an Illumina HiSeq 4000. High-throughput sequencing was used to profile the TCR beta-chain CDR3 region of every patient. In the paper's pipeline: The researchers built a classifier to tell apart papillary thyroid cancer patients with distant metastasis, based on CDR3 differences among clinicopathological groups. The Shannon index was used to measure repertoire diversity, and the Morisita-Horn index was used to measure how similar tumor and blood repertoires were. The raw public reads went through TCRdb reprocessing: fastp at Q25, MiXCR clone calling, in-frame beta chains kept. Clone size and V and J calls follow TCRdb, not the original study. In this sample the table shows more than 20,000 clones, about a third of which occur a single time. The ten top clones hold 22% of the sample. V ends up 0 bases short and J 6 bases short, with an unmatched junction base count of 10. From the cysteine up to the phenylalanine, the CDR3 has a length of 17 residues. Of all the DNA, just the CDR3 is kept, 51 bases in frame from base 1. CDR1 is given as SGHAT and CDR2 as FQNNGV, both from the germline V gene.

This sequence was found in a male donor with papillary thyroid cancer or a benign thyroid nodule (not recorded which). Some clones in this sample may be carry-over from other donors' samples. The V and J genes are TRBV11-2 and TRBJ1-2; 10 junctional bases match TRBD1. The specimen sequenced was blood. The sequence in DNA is TGTGCCAGCAGCTTAGATCCCGAACGGGACAGGGGAAATGGCTACACCTTC. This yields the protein CASSLDPERDRGNGYTF.